This T cell receptor (beta chain) was documented in a study of blood T cell repertoires in COVID-19. Looking at the study overall: From the United States, Italy and Spain came samples of acute and convalescent COVID-19. T cells, B-cell-depleted T cells, or PBMCs provided the cDNA or gDNA that served as material.

Per the original methods: Estimation of nucleated cell counts relied on the amplification of reference gene primers. Some clones are missing from TCRdb's copy, which holds only in-frame ones; the method was immunoSEQ multiplex PCR. D and trimming were read from the DNA, whereas the V and J calls and clone size are those reported in that table. Among approximately 360,000 clones listed, nearly 90% were seen once. The specimen was peripheral blood. The clonotype was recovered from a young man with active or convalescent COVID-19.

The CDR3 DNA is TGTGCCAGTAGTCTGTTGTTTCAGCCCCAGCATTTT. Its protein product is CASSLLFQPQHF. This chain connects TRBV19 to TRBJ1-5; no firm D call. From germline, CDR1 is LNHDA and CDR2 SQIVND (reference sequence). This CDR3 spans 12 amino acids. The V end was cut by 5 bases, the J end by 6 bases, with 8 bases between.